These T cell receptor beta chains were read from a single sample in a study of blood T cell repertoires in COVID-19. Repertoires were generated with immunoSEQ multiplex PCR, while TCRdb's copy carries only in-frame clones and drops some. The table shows 200,000 to 250,000 clones, with about nine tenths occurring only once. Sequencing input: peripheral blood. Every receptor here comes from a woman in her thirties or forties with acute or convalescent COVID-19. The CDR3 runs from the conserved cysteine through the conserved F or W. The D gene is left open where the match is weak. Part of the rows lack a size; the others show once, few, many or a class for expanded clones.

J gene,V gene,clone size,D gene,CDR3 protein
TRBJ1-1,TRBV27,NA,NA,CASSLSGGTTEAFF
TRBJ1-6,TRBV5-1,NA,NA,CASRPDGGNLGLHF
TRBJ1-2,TRBV7-2,NA,TRBD1,CASSESGGWGYTF
TRBJ1-5,TRBV27,NA,NA,CASSFGTNNQPQHF
TRBJ2-5,TRBV2,NA,NA,CASSGSREETQYF
TRBJ1-3,TRBV12-3/TRBV12-4,few,NA,CASSFNSGNTIYF
TRBJ2-2,TRBV5-6,NA,TRBD1,CASSSFKGARNTGELFF
TRBJ1-4,TRBV30,NA,NA,CAWSGSATNEKLFF
TRBJ2-3,TRBV5-1,NA,TRBD1,CASLGQGSQGTQYF
TRBJ1-1,TRBV27,few,NA,CASSLAGNTEAFF
TRBJ1-1,TRBV5-1,NA,NA,CASSLAQNTEAFF
TRBJ2-2,TRBV15,NA,NA,CATSGSGTNTGELFF
TRBJ1-3,TRBV11-3,NA,NA,CASSDTMVGNTIYF
TRBJ2-5,TRBV5-4,NA,TRBD2,CASSTRERGAIETQYF
TRBJ1-1,TRBV7-9,NA,TRBD1,CASSLAAGTGHFSNTEAFF
TRBJ1-4,TRBV19,NA,TRBD1,CASEGQGRGKLFF
TRBJ2-3,TRBV5-8,NA,TRBD1,CASSPRQGAPRGTQYF
TRBJ2-3,TRBV21-1,once,NA,CASSKDSGGRTDTQYF
TRBJ1-6,TRBV7-2,NA,TRBD1,CASSRQGTSSPLHF
TRBJ1-2,TRBV18,few,TRBD1,CASSPLEQGPGYTF
TRBJ1-1,TRBV7-9,NA,TRBD1,CASSLQGVAEAFF
TRBJ2-5,TRBV5-4,NA,NA,CASSFRGQETQYF
TRBJ1-2,TRBV7-2,NA,TRBD1,CASTFGQGGYTF
TRBJ1-5,TRBV19,NA,NA,CASTTRGYQPQHF
TRBJ1-6,TRBV3-1/TRBV3-2,few,TRBD1,CASSKVTYFSGGTNNSPLHF
TRBJ1-2,TRBV3-1/TRBV3-2,NA,NA,CASSQGSGDYGYTF
TRBJ2-5,TRBV5-6,NA,TRBD2,CASSTGGSGGAWETQYF
TRBJ2-3,TRBV4-2,NA,TRBD2,CASSQDRAGGADTQYF
TRBJ1-1,TRBV5-1,NA,TRBD1,CASSPGQMNTEAFF
TRBJ2-5,TRBV25-1,NA,NA,CASGLDQETQYF
TRBJ1-1,TRBV12-3/TRBV12-4,NA,TRBD1,CASSPTGYTEAFF
TRBJ2-5,TRBV3-1/TRBV3-2,few,NA,CASSLRWGRETQYF